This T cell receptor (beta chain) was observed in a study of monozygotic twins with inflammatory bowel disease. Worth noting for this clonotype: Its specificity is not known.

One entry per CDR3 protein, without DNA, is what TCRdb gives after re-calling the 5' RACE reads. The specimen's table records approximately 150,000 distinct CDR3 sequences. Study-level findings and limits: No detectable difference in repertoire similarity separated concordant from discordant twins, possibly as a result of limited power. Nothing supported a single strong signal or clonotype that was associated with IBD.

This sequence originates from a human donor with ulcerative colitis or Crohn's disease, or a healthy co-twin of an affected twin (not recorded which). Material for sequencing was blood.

CDR3 residues: CASSDPGGSYNEQFF. The chain carries TRBV2 and TRBJ2-1. The CDR3 is made up of 15 amino acids. Germline lookup yields CDR1 SNHLY and CDR2 FYNNEI.